The clone carrying this T cell receptor (beta chain) was detected only a few times. Its antigen is not known. The CDR3 is made up of 11 amino acids. Germline V gene lookup returns CDR1 DFQATT and CDR2 SNEGSKA (reference sequence). Trimming cost V 0 bases and J 9 bases, with 8 bases left between them. Libraries of TCR beta came from quantitative 5'-RACE with molecular barcodes. TCRdb called the 5' RACE reads again in MiXCR, with one record for every CDR3 protein. The table has approximately 500,000 distinct CDR3 sequences, roughly 13% seen once. This sample was taken from a study of CD8 T cells in ankylosing spondylitis. Findings of the study overall: A motif of 7 to 9 highly homologous TCR beta variants was seen as apparently characteristic of ankylosing spondylitis blood.

The J gene is TRBJ1-1, the V gene TRBV20-1; no definite D call. The specimen sequenced was blood, either unsorted or a sorted T cell fraction (not recorded which). The source of this sequence is a male donor with ankylosing spondylitis. CDR3 in DNA: TGCAGTGCTAGAGATTCCCGAAAAGCTTTCTTT. This translates into CSARDSRKAFF.